The 10 T cell receptor beta chains listed next were all sequenced from one sample in a study of neurological immune-mediated disorders. TCRdb processed the 5' RACE reads anew with MiXCR; each CDR3 protein has one entry. The sample holds 45,000 to 55,000 distinct CDR3 sequences, around 4% seen once. Sequencing input: PBMCs. The receptors come from a man aged 55 to 70 with multiple sclerosis.

There are many counts of this clonotype. This sequence joins TRBV25-1 and TRBJ2-7; D is uncertain. V dropped 8 bases and J dropped 0 bases, with 8 bases sitting between them. This CDR3 contains 12 residues. The V gene's germline CDR1 is MGHDK and CDR2 SYGVNS. The CDR3 nucleotides are TGTGCCAGCGGAATTTCCTCCTACGAGCAGTACTTC. Residues: CASGISSYEQYF.

This clonotype was detected ten times or more. In DNA form, the CDR3 reads TGTGCCAGCAGCCCTTTTCCCCAGCGGGGTGAGCAGTTCTTC. Translation gives CASSPFPQRGEQFF. The V gene is TRBV7-2, the J gene TRBJ2-1; TRBD2 agrees at 7 bases. Germline values: CDR1 SGHTA, CDR2 FQGNSA. The ends lost 5 bases at V and 9 bases at J; junction bases unmatched: 10. The CDR3 is 14 amino acids.

This clonotype was seen ten or more times. This chain connects TRBV10-3 to TRBJ2-7; D is unresolved. The germline gives CDR1 ENHRY, CDR2 SYGVKD. The V gene lost 3 bases and the J gene lost 4 bases, with 13 bases spanning the gap. The CDR3 consists of 14 residues. CDR3 sequence (DNA): TGTGCCATCAGTGAAACCCCACGAATGTACGAGCAGTACTTC. It specifies CAISETPRMYEQYF.

This clonotype has at least ten counts. The chain has TRBV6-6 and TRBJ2-6; D may correspond to TRBD1 or TRBD2 (5 bases each). The CDR3 length is 19 residues. Trimming cost V 2 bases and J 0 bases, with 17 bases left between them. Germline CDR1 is MNHNY and CDR2 is SVGAGI (reference sequence). In DNA form, the CDR3 reads TGTGCCAGCAGTTACCCAGGGACCCCTGCAAACTCTGGGGCCAACGTCCTGACTTTC. Translated, it gives CASSYPGTPANSGANVLTF.

This clonotype was detected many times. For the CDR3, the DNA is TGTGCCAGCAGTCAGGCCGGGACTAGCATTTGGCGGTGGGGCAATGAGCAGTTCTTC. Its protein is CASSQAGTSIWRWGNEQFF. This chain uses TRBV6-2 or TRBV6-3 with TRBJ2-1; TRBD2 matches 9 bases. Germline V lookup: CDR1 MNHEY, CDR2 SVGEGT. The J segment lost 6 bases and the V segment lost 5 bases, leaving 20 bases of the junction unmatched. The CDR3 runs to 19 residues.

This clonotype was observed many times. The rearrangement links TRBV27 to TRBJ2-1; 8 nucleotides match TRBD2. The CDR3 is 15 residues long. Germline V gene data show CDR1 as MNHEY and CDR2 as SMNVEV (reference sequence). With 5 bases clipped from V and 5 bases from J, the junction kept 8 bases outside the gene matches. The CDR3, as DNA: TGTGCCAGCAGTCAACGACTAGCGCGGAACAATGAGCAGTTCTTC. Protein product: CASSQRLARNNEQFF.

This clonotype was recorded at least ten times. The rearrangement uses TRBV20-1 and TRBJ2-5; 8 nucleotides agree with TRBD1. Germline V gene lookup returns CDR1 DFQATT and CDR2 SNEGSKA (reference sequence). The CDR3 loop spans 13 amino acids. V trimming: 7 bases; J trimming: 2 bases; junction bases outside the gene matches: 6. DNA of the CDR3: TGCAGTGGCGACAGGGGATCTCAAGAGACCCAGTACTTC. Translating it yields CSGDRGSQETQYF.

V is TRBV20-1 and J is TRBJ2-3; possible D gene TRBD2, 7 bases. V lost 2 bases, J lost 4 bases, and 13 bases lay in between. The CDR3 length is 14 residues. Germline CDR1 reads DFQATT; CDR2 reads SNEGSKA (reference sequence). The CDR3 is CSARPGGPADTQYF. In DNA form, the CDR3 reads TGCAGTGCTAGACCCGGGGGGCCGGCAGATACGCAGTATTTT.

This clonotype was seen repeatedly, ten times or more. The V call is TRBV7-9, the J call TRBJ1-5; TRBD1 agrees at 7 bases. The CDR3 loop spans 15 amino acids. CDR1 and CDR2 (germline): SEHNR, FQNEAQ (reference sequence). The ends lost 5 bases at V and 4 bases at J; junction bases unmatched: 8. The CDR3 nucleotides are TGTGCCAGCAGCCCCCCCGGACAGGTTAATCAGCCCCAGCATTTT. It encodes CASSPPGQVNQPQHF.

Regarding this clonotype: At one end the junction does not follow the germline gene, possibly because of a read error. The rearrangement uses TRBV28 and TRBJ1-1, with D maybe TRBD1 (6 bases). In germline, CDR1 is MDHEN, CDR2 SYDVKM. The CDR3 totals 13 residues. The CDR3 nucleotides read TGTTCCAGCAGTTTGGACAGTTACACTGAAGCTTTCTTT. It encodes CSSSLDSYTEAFF. The complete variable domain, with remaining parts taken from reference TRBV28 and TRBJ1-1, reads DVKVTQSSRYLVKRTGEKVFLECVQDMDHENMFWYRQDPGLGLRLIYFSYDVKMKEKGDIPEGYSVSREKKERFSLILESASTNQTSMYLCSSSLDSYTEAFFGQGTRLTVV.